Included here is one T cell receptor beta chain sequence, with context. What antigen it recognizes has not been identified. The input lacks base qualities; no much larger clone sits a single base away. This sample is drawn from a study of T cell responses to AZD1222 COVID-19 vaccine (dated by TCRdb to about 2021). In the study overall: A total of approximately 240 trial participants underwent TCR sequencing, of whom 207 received two doses of AZD1222 and some 25 received two doses of the MenACWY control vaccine. Trial participants were enrolled by age into 18-55, 56-69 and 70-plus year subgroups, with roughly 150, 30 and 60 TCR-sequenced participants respectively. On the study overall, not on this receptor specifically: A significant rise in spike-specific TCR breadth and depth was observed after two AZD1222 doses relative to day 0 and relative to MenACWY recipients. Because no day 14 peak-response samples were available, repertoires were characterized only after the peak T cell response. The 56-69-year group was small, and its depth increase did not reach significance, likely because of low power. Participants were mostly white British and included more females than males, and it was suggested by the authors that clonal diversity may have been underestimated. CD4 TCRs associated with the vaccine covered the entire spike protein, and the dominant responses were in regions 160-218 and 743-854. Conclusions about previously exposed vaccinees were limited because only six or seven AZD1222 recipients were SARS-CoV-2 seropositive at baseline. Nearly half of unique spike-specific TCRs reportedly recognized epitopes outside regions mutated in the B.1.351 and B.1.1.7 variants.

CDR1 and CDR2 are drawn from the germline V gene: SQVTM, ANQGSEA. Measured from the cysteine to the phenylalanine, the CDR3 is 11 residues long. CDR3 DNA is the only sequence kept; it has 33 bases, read in frame from the first base. V drops 4 bases and J drops 2 bases, leaving 5 bases in between. What the time point label conveys for this sample: about 28 days (+/-7) after the second vaccine dose. Because spike-specific TCR depth and breadth did not differ between the two schedules, AZD1222 recipients who got a second dose at roughly 4 weeks were pooled with those who got a second dose at roughly 12 weeks. Vaccinee samples were obtained from the UK trials COV001 and COV002, which included a single-blind randomized controlled phase 2/3 trial of AZD1222 (ChAdOx1 nCoV-19) in healthy adults. For TCRbeta chain sequencing, PBMC samples from trial participants were taken at day 0 and at day 28 after the second dose.

The CDR3 regions of human TCRbeta chains were subjected to immunosequencing. As for the authors' bioinformatics: TCRs in the repertoires were matched against a reference library of SARS-CoV-2-specific TCRs that had been generated with the MIRA antigen-specificity platform. Breadth was defined as the fraction of unique TCRs that were SARS-CoV-2-associated, and depth was defined as the fraction of total T cells that were SARS-CoV-2-associated. Using the MIRA data, each spike-specific TCR was assigned both to the spike region to which the TCR was reactive and to a CD4 or CD8 class. Log10-transformed breadth and depth values were compared by one-way ANOVA with Sidak's multiple comparisons tests. Sourced from immuneACCESS, this table was stored by TCRdb with only in-frame sequences that have V and J called. A share of the clones is absent; for the studies checked, an unresolved V gene accounts for under half, and the remainder has no known explanation. The V and J calls and clone size were taken over from that table, and D and trimming were inferred from the DNA. Within this sample are 150,000 to 200,000 clones, with under 95% of them counted one time only. Clones ranked in the top ten supply 4% to 5.5% of the sample.

The clonotype was recovered from an adult who received the AZD1222 COVID-19 vaccine. The specimen was peripheral blood, collected 28 days after the second AZD1222 dose. Recombination linked TRBV29-1 to TRBJ1-2; a confident D gene designation cannot be given. The CDR3 loop reads CSVVVNYGYTF. The DNA sequence is as follows: TGCAGCGTTGTTGTGAACTATGGCTACACCTTC.